The clone carrying this T cell receptor (beta chain) came up a few times. Antigen unknown. The CDR3 covers 13 residues. Germline CDR1 reads MGHRA; CDR2 reads YSYEKL. V lost 1 base and J 6 bases, leaving 9 bases between the germline ends. This sample is part of a study of blood T cells in healthy people across ages. Study results and limitations: It was not possible, with unsorted PBMCs, to conclusively compare naive and antigen-experienced cells.

Those donating, healthy Caucasian individuals from Russia, were aged roughly 6 to 95. A second PCR of about 6 to 12 cycles used a sample-barcoded 5' primer and a J-beta primer mix. TCRdb re-called the 5' RACE reads through MiXCR, storing one row per CDR3 protein. The data show about 1.8 million distinct CDR3 sequences, 49% seen once. Material for sequencing was blood. V and J are TRBV4-1 and TRBJ1-2; tentative D call: TRBD1 (5 bases). This sequence was found in a woman between 40 and 55 years old in good health. The CDR3 region has the DNA TGCGCCAGCAGCCAAGGGGGCAGCGATGGCTACACCTTC. Protein product: CASSQGGSDGYTF.